What follows are 31 T cell receptor beta chains derived from one specimen sequenced in a study of response to subunit inactivated influenza vaccine. TCRdb redid the calling of the RT-PCR reads with MiXCR, one entry per CDR3 protein. The sample yields about 520,000 distinct CDR3 sequences, 10% to 11% seen once. The material was PBMCs from blood, obtained 35 to 45 days after vaccination. These receptors were collected from a man aged 45 to 65 who received an inactivated influenza vaccine.

The chain couples TRBV20-1 to TRBJ2-1; D not resolved. CDR1 is DFQATT and CDR2 is SNEGSKA in the germline V gene (reference sequence). The CDR3 sequence is 10 residues long. V lost 5 bases and J lost 10, with 9 bases in between. The DNA of the CDR3 is TGCAGTGCTGCACCTAGGGAGCAGTTCTTC. Amino acids: CSAAPREQFF.

Regarding this clonotype: Germline and junction disagree at one end, which may indicate a read error. This chain links TRBV6-1 with TRBJ2-7; D remains unclear. The germline V gene has CDR1 MNHNS and CDR2 SASEGT. The CDR3 extends over 12 amino acids. The CDR3 region has the DNA TGTGCCACCGATTCAAGCTCCTACGTGCAGTACTTC. It codes for CATDSSSYVQYF.

This clonotype was picked up a small number of times. The chain couples TRBV12-3 or TRBV12-4 to TRBJ2-7, with D possibly matching TRBD2 (5 bases). The V end lost 5 bases, the J end lost 6 bases, and 14 bases lay between the germline ends. The CDR3 has 13 amino acids. CDR3: CASSTLRVGEQYF. The CDR3, as DNA: TGTGCCAGCAGTACCCTGAGGGTCGGCGAGCAGTACTTC.

This clonotype was observed a few times. V is TRBV12-3 or TRBV12-4 and J is TRBJ2-3, with 8 bases matching TRBD2. V gave up 7 bases and J gave up 0 bases; unmatched junction bases: 9. This CDR3 comprises 16 residues. As DNA, the CDR3 is TGTGCCAGCAATACGCCCACTAGCGGAAGCACAGATACGCAGTATTTT. Translation: CASNTPTSGSTDTQYF.

The chain employs TRBV20-1 and TRBJ2-5; 11 bases align to TRBD2. CDR1 is DFQATT and CDR2 is SNEGSKA in the germline V gene (reference sequence). CDR3 length: 12 amino acids. Trimming at V came to 2 bases and at J to 7 bases, leaving 0 bases not matched to a gene. DNA for the CDR3: TGCAGTGCTAGACTAGCGGGGGGGACCCAGTACTTC. Protein: CSARLAGGTQYF.

This clonotype showed up many times. The gene calls are TRBV5-1 and TRBJ2-5; 9 positions match TRBD1. Germline CDR1 and CDR2: SGHRS and YFSETQ. V lost 7 bases and J lost 3; bases outside the gene matches: 7. The CDR3 has 14 residues. Written as DNA, the CDR3 is TGCGCCAGCCGCCCCGGGACAGGGAAAGAGACCCAGTACTTC. This codes for CASRPGTGKETQYF.

This clonotype was seen a few times. This chain uses TRBV5-1 with TRBJ2-3; 11 bases match TRBD2. The CDR3 sequence is 18 residues long. The V and J ends lost 6 bases and 6 bases, in that order; junction bases with no gene match: 18. Germline lookup yields CDR1 SGHRS and CDR2 YFSETQ. CDR3 nucleotides: TGCGCCAGCAAGAGGACTAGCGGGTCCACCCCGAGGGCTGATACGCAGTATTTT. This encodes CASKRTSGSTPRADTQYF.

The gene calls are TRBV6-2 or TRBV6-3 and TRBJ2-4; perhaps TRBD2 as D (6 bases). The CDR3 contains 15 residues. The germline V gene has CDR1 MNHEY and CDR2 SVGEGT. Trimming took off 2 bases at V and 11 bases at J, with 19 bases between the two ends. CDR3 region: CASSYLATGSSVQYF. DNA of the CDR3: TGTGCCAGCAGTTACCTCGCGACCGGGTCTAGCGTTCAGTACTTC.

The V gene is TRBV10-3, the J gene TRBJ2-2, with D perhaps TRBD2 (5 bases). CDR1 is ENHRY, CDR2 SYGVKD, per germline. CDR3 size: 13 residues. V was trimmed by 9 bases and J by 4 bases, leaving 12 bases between them. CDR3 amino acids: CAMSYAGTGELFF. In nucleotides, the CDR3 is TGTGCCATGAGCTATGCGGGCACCGGGGAGCTGTTTTTT.

The table lists this clonotype with many counts. J is TRBJ2-7 and V is TRBV10-3; TRBD1 or TRBD2 may be the D gene (5 bases each). V lost 0 bases to trimming and J lost 5 bases, with 14 bases between them. From germline, CDR1 is ENHRY and CDR2 SYGVKD. CDR3 length: 15 residues. CDR3 nucleotide sequence: TGTGCCATCAGTGAGTCCCCGCAGGGAGACCACGAGCAGTACTTC. It encodes CAISESPQGDHEQYF.

As for this clonotype: A much larger clone is a single base away; this may be a read error. The CDR3 spells CASSLGWLTGGGQEEQYF. The CDR3 DNA is TGTGCCAGCAGCTTAGGTTGGCTGACAGGGGGCGGTCAGGAGGAGCAGTACTTC. The rearrangement links TRBV13 to TRBJ2-7; 10 bases are shared with TRBD1. This CDR3 region has 18 residues. Per germline, CDR1 PRHDT and CDR2 FYEKMQ (reference sequence). The V segment lost 0 bases and the J segment 7 bases; nucleotides outside the gene matches: 15.

The chain joins TRBV11-2 to TRBJ2-1; maybe TRBD2 (7 bases). The CDR3 consists of 15 residues. The V gene lost 5 bases and the J gene lost 5 bases, with 16 bases spanning the gap. Germline values: CDR1 SGHAT, CDR2 FQNNGV. In DNA, the CDR3 is TGTGCCAGCAGCCCCATACGGGGGGCGAACAATGAGCAGTTCTTC. This translates into CASSPIRGANNEQFF.

This clonotype appeared a few times. The CDR3 coding sequence is TGTGCCACCAGTGATTCGGGCGGGAGTTACAATGAGCAGTTCTTC. It yields the protein CATSDSGGSYNEQFF. The rearrangement links TRBV24-1 to TRBJ2-1, with TRBD2 identical over 7 bases. J lost 4 bases, V lost 2 bases, and 4 bases had no gene match. From germline, CDR1 is KGHDR and CDR2 SFDVKD. The CDR3 runs 15 residues.

This clonotype was picked up a small number of times. The CDR3 region is CASSLDQSTGGETQYF. CDR3 sequence (DNA): TGTGCCAGCAGCTTAGATCAAAGCACAGGAGGGGAGACCCAGTACTTC. The chain carries TRBV11-2 and TRBJ2-5, with D possibly being TRBD2 (6 bases). The germline V and J ends were trimmed by 0 bases and 5 bases, with 16 bases remaining between them. The CDR3 has 16 amino acids. Germline V lookup: CDR1 SGHAT, CDR2 FQNNGV.

This clonotype occurred a few times. The chain combines TRBV5-5 with TRBJ2-1; the match to TRBD2 covers 8 bases. The CDR3 is made up of 16 amino acids. Germline-derived CDR1 and CDR2 are SGHKS and YYEKEE (reference sequence). Trimming removed 4 bases from V and 9 bases from J; junction bases left unmatched: 15. CDR3 sequence: CASSPDRGGVWGEQFF. CDR3 in DNA: TGTGCCAGCAGCCCCGACCGGGGGGGAGTTTGGGGTGAGCAGTTCTTC.

The CDR3 nucleotides are TGTGCCAGCAGTTTACAGGGATATAGCAATCAGCCCCAGCATTTT. Its translation is CASSLQGYSNQPQHF. The chain couples TRBV6-5 to TRBJ1-5; TRBD1 might be the D (6 bases). This CDR3 has 15 amino acids. V lost 4 bases and J lost 0, with 10 bases in between. The V gene's germline CDR1 is MNHEY and CDR2 SVGAGI.

This clonotype was seen at least ten times. This chain connects TRBV12-3 or TRBV12-4 to TRBJ2-2, with 8 bases fitting TRBD2. CDR3 length equals 17 residues. V shed 1 base, J shed 4 bases, and the junction held 8 bases outside the gene matches. The CDR3 here is CASSLVRLALSTGELFF. CDR3 sequence (DNA): TGTGCCAGCAGTTTAGTCCGACTAGCGCTAAGCACCGGGGAGCTGTTTTTT.

This clonotype has just a few counts. The J gene is TRBJ2-1, the V gene TRBV24-1; 7 bases fit TRBD2. V lost 2 bases and J lost 14; bases outside the gene matches: 8. The germline V gene has CDR1 KGHDR and CDR2 SFDVKD. The CDR3 runs to 13 residues. The CDR3 nucleotides read TGTGCCACCAGTGATTCGACTAGCCCCAAGGAGTTCTTC. Protein sequence: CATSDSTSPKEFF.

This clonotype came up a few times. The V gene is TRBV20-1, the J gene TRBJ2-3; no reliable D call. V was pared by 1 base and J by 2 bases, with 7 bases between. The CDR3 spans 13 residues. Looked up from germline, CDR1 is DFQATT and CDR2 is SNEGSKA (reference sequence). The CDR3 DNA reads as TGCAGTGCTAGAGGGACGGCCACAGATACGCAGTATTTT. Its protein is CSARGTATDTQYF.

The genes are TRBV5-1 and TRBJ1-1; D perhaps matches TRBD1 (5 bases). This CDR3 contains 14 residues. V was cut by 6 bases and J by 0 bases, with 12 bases left in between. From germline, CDR1 is SGHRS and CDR2 YFSETQ. CDR3 in amino acids: CASNSGYMNTEAFF. CDR3 nucleotides: TGCGCCAGCAATTCAGGGTACATGAACACTGAAGCTTTCTTT.

This clonotype was picked up a small number of times. The rearrangement joins TRBV5-6 to TRBJ1-5; no clear D. The germline V and J ends were trimmed by 2 bases and 3 bases, with 12 bases remaining between them. Per germline, CDR1 SGHDT and CDR2 YYEEEE. This CDR3 is 15 amino acids long. CDR3 coding DNA: TGTGCCAGCAGCTTAAATTGGGGAGCCAATCAGCCCCAGCATTTT. Translating gives CASSLNWGANQPQHF.

This clonotype was seen many times. The chain recombines TRBV24-1 with TRBJ2-3, with D perhaps given as TRBD1 or TRBD2 (5 bases each). The CDR3 runs to 13 residues. V dropped 4 bases and J dropped 5 bases, with 9 bases sitting between them. CDR1 is KGHDR, CDR2 SFDVKD, per germline. The CDR3 sequence is CATSDRDQDTQYF. Here the CDR3 DNA reads TGTGCCACCAGTGACAGGGACCAAGATACGCAGTATTTT.

This clonotype was observed many times. V gene TRBV11-2 combines with J gene TRBJ2-3; perhaps TRBD2 as D (6 bases). The CDR3 covers 18 residues. V was trimmed by 5 bases and J by 3 bases, leaving 24 bases between them. Germline V lookup: CDR1 SGHAT, CDR2 FQNNGV. The CDR3 protein is CASSLRGLPSTGTDTQYF. The CDR3 bases are TGTGCCAGCAGCCTCCGAGGACTACCCTCCACGGGTACAGATACGCAGTATTTT.

In nucleotides, the CDR3 is TGTGCCAGCAGCCACGTAAGCAATGAGCAGTTCTTC. Translated, it gives CASSHVSNEQFF. The chain recombines TRBV3-1 with TRBJ2-1, with D unresolved. Between the trimmed V and J ends, which lost 3 bases and 6 bases, there was a span of 6 bases. Germline lookup yields CDR1 LGHDT and CDR2 YNNKEL (reference sequence). This CDR3 comprises 12 residues.

The chain combines TRBV4-2 with TRBJ2-3; TRBD2 agrees at 7 bases. Germline V gene data show CDR1 as LGHNA and CDR2 as YNFKEQ. The CDR3 is 16 amino acids. V lost 5 bases, J lost 7 bases, and 15 bases stayed unmatched. The CDR3 region has the DNA TGTGCCAGCAGCGACCCTATAGCGGGTGGGCATTATACGCAGTATTTT. Its protein product is CASSDPIAGGHYTQYF.

This chain links TRBV7-9 with TRBJ2-3; no firm D call. Germline values: CDR1 SEHNR, CDR2 FQNEAQ (reference sequence). The CDR3 is 15 residues long. Trimming took off 6 bases at V and 7 bases at J, with 20 bases between the two ends. For the CDR3, the DNA is TGTGCCAGCAGAGGCCTCGGTTTATTAAGGTATACGCAGTATTTT. It specifies CASRGLGLLRYTQYF.

This clonotype was seen a handful of times. The V and J genes are TRBV15 and TRBJ2-6; D call uncertain. This CDR3 is 15 amino acids long. V lost 0 bases to trimming and J lost 4 bases, with 7 bases between them. Per germline, CDR1 LNHNV and CDR2 YYDKDF (reference sequence). The CDR3 bases are TGTGCCACCAGCAGAGAGGTTCCCGGGGCCAACGTCCTGACTTTC. Protein: CATSREVPGANVLTF.

V is TRBV18 and J is TRBJ1-1, with D perhaps matching TRBD1 (5 bases). The CDR3 contains 17 residues. V was shortened by 6 bases and J by 5 bases, with 25 bases between the two germline ends. Per the germline V gene, CDR1 is KGHSH and CDR2 is LQKENI. CDR3 bases: TGTGCCAGCTCTCCTAAAAGTGGGGCAGTGCGATTAACTGAAGCTTTCTTT. Protein: CASSPKSGAVRLTEAFF.

The genes are TRBV20-1 and TRBJ2-2; perhaps TRBD1 as D (5 bases). Germline assignment: CDR1 DFQATT and CDR2 SNEGSKA (reference sequence). Trimming cost V 0 bases and J 5 bases, with 10 bases left between them. This CDR3 contains 14 residues. Here the CDR3 reads CSARDRVRTGELFF. The CDR3 DNA sequence: TGCAGTGCTAGAGACAGGGTCCGGACCGGGGAGCTGTTTTTT.

This clonotype was counted a few times. The CDR3 DNA is TGTGCCAGCAGCCGTCCGGGACCGGATCAGCCCCAGCATTTT. This codes for CASSRPGPDQPQHF. The chain carries TRBV7-2 and TRBJ1-5, with D possibly being TRBD1 (5 bases). CDR3 length: 14 amino acids. Germline assignment: CDR1 SGHTA and CDR2 FQGNSA. V lost 5 bases and J 5 bases, leaving 13 bases between the germline ends.

Many counts were recorded for this clonotype. J is TRBJ2-2 and V is TRBV12-3 or TRBV12-4, with a tentative D call TRBD2 (6 bases). V was shortened by 3 bases and J by 2 bases, with 7 bases between the two germline ends. This CDR3 spans 14 amino acids. CDR3 DNA: TGTGCCAGCAGTTTCGGGAGTAACACCGGGGAGCTGTTTTTT. Encoded protein: CASSFGSNTGELFF.